The T cell receptor beta chain under discussion was sequenced for a study of cytomegalovirus exposure and HLA in healthy donors. General observations from the study: Earlier analysis yielded a pattern in which most TCR beta V segments were productive about 90% or about 30% of the time. The study listed 150 to 200 cytomegalovirus-associated TCR beta chains.

Trimming left V 3 bases short and J 8 bases short, with 16 bases between. This CDR3 is built from 14 residues. Germline loops: CDR1 MGHRA, CDR2 YSYEKL. A multiplex PCR was run with 60 Vbeta primers and 13 Jbeta primers. Using immunoSEQ multiplex PCR, the repertoire was profiled, and TCRdb retains in-frame clones only, with some absent. The sample records 150,000 to 200,000 clones, roughly four fifths being singletons. For this clone: Its antigen is undetermined.

This chain joins TRBV4-1 and TRBJ1-2; D not certain. The specimen sequenced was PBMCs. This receptor was identified in a young man in good health and CMV-seronegative. For the CDR3, the DNA is TGCGCCAGCAGCCAGGCTGGGCTAATAAAAGGCTACACCTTC. This codes for CASSQAGLIKGYTF.